One sample yielded the 25 T cell receptor beta chains listed below, sequenced in a study of T cell repertoires in cytomegalovirus infection. Antigens for these TCRs are unknown. TCRdb called the reads again in MiXCR, with one record for every CDR3 protein. Among 650,000 to 850,000 distinct CDR3 sequences listed, 25% to 30% were seen once. Material: cultured CD8+ T cells from PBMCs, obtained from culture after CMV antigen stimulation. Receptors were obtained from a human donor in good health (CMV status not recorded). Some clones in this sample may be carry-over from other donors' samples.

This clonotype was detected many times. The chain employs TRBV7-2 and TRBJ2-7; maybe TRBD1 (6 bases). V was clipped by 2 bases and J by 6 bases, with 11 bases between them. The CDR3 is made up of 13 amino acids. CDR1 and CDR2 from the germline V gene are SGHTA and FQGNSA. The CDR3 loop reads CASSLQGFTEQYV. The CDR3 DNA sequence: TGTGCCAGCAGCTTACAGGGGTTCACCGAGCAGTACGTC.

The chain couples TRBV6-6 to TRBJ2-3; D is undetermined. Germline V gene lookup returns CDR1 MNHNY and CDR2 SVGAGI (reference sequence). Trimming left V 5 bases short and J 2 bases short, with 11 bases between. This CDR3 contains 14 residues. This CDR3 reads CASSKHPNTDTQYF. The CDR3 bases are TGTGCCAGCAGTAAACACCCCAACACAGATACGCAGTATTTT.

There are a few counts of this clonotype. This rearrangement joins TRBV12-3 or TRBV12-4 to TRBJ1-1, with D perhaps TRBD1 (5 bases). V lost 7 bases, J lost 4 bases, and 19 bases lay in between. The CDR3 consists of 15 residues. CDR3 protein: CASNLYYGAGTEAFF. CDR3 DNA: TGTGCCAGCAACCTATATTACGGGGCAGGCACTGAAGCTTTCTTT.

This chain connects TRBV27 to TRBJ2-5; D perhaps matches TRBD1 (6 bases). CDR1 and CDR2 (germline): MNHEY, SMNVEV (reference sequence). The V end lost 9 bases, the J end lost 2 bases, and 10 bases lay between the germline ends. The CDR3 consists of 12 residues. DNA for the CDR3: TGTGCCAGTACAGGGCCGCAAGAGACCCAGTACTTC. This gives the protein CASTGPQETQYF.

The genes are TRBV14 and TRBJ1-4, with D maybe TRBD1 (5 bases). V was trimmed by 6 bases and J by 8 bases, leaving 13 bases between them. Looked up from germline, CDR1 is SGHDN and CDR2 is FVKESK. The CDR3 covers 13 residues. CDR3 in DNA: TGTGCCAGCAGGCCCTACGGGGCCGAAAAACTGTTTTTT. It is translated as CASRPYGAEKLFF.

This clonotype was seen a handful of times. The chain couples TRBV2 to TRBJ2-1; the D gene could be TRBD1 or TRBD2 (6 bases each). Germline V CDR1 and CDR2: SNHLY, FYNNEI. The CDR3 is made up of 13 amino acids. The germline V and J ends were trimmed by 8 bases and 4 bases, with 12 bases remaining between them. The CDR3 DNA is TGTGCCAGCCCCCGGAGGGGGTACAATGAGCAGTTCTTC. It translates to CASPRRGYNEQFF. Together with reference TRBV2 and TRBJ2-1, the CDR3 gives the full variable domain: EPEVTQTPSHQVTQMGQEVILRCVPISNHLYFYWYRQILGQKVEFLVSFYNNEISEKSEIFDDQFSVERPDGSNFTLKIRSTKLEDSAMYFCASPRRGYNEQFFGPGTRLTVL.

This chain links TRBV7-2 with TRBJ1-6; D is possibly TRBD1 (5 bases). The CDR3 runs 17 residues. Deletions cut 5 bases from V and 6 bases from J, with 20 bases between. Germline loops: CDR1 SGHTA, CDR2 FQGNSA. Here the CDR3 DNA reads TGTGCCAGCAGCAACCGGCCCAGGGCCACCCCTAATTCACCCCTCCACTTT. Encoded protein: CASSNRPRATPNSPLHF.

Worth noting for this clonotype: At one end the junction does not follow the germline gene, possibly because of a read error. J is TRBJ1-6 and V is TRBV2, with D perhaps TRBD1 (5 bases). CDR3 length equals 10 residues. Germline values: CDR1 SNHLY, CDR2 FYNNEI. The CDR3 bases are TGTGCCAGCAGGGGAACGGACATCGTATTT. This translates into CASRGTDIVF.

This clonotype was detected a few times. The chain employs TRBV12-3 or TRBV12-4 and TRBJ2-5, with 8 positions matching TRBD2. The CDR3 sequence is 16 residues long. The ends lost 3 bases at V and 2 bases at J; junction bases unmatched: 8. The CDR3 protein is CASSLGWLAGQETQYF. In nucleotides, the CDR3 is TGTGCCAGCAGTTTGGGGTGGTTAGCGGGGCAAGAGACCCAGTACTTC.

The count of this clonotype is one. This chain connects TRBV6-2 or TRBV6-3 to TRBJ2-7, with 8 bases matching TRBD1. In germline, CDR1 is MNHEY, CDR2 SVGEGT. The V and J ends lost 6 bases and 2 bases, in that order; junction bases with no gene match: 9. The CDR3 contains 15 residues. CDR3 residues: CASSPRDRFPYEQYV. In DNA form, the CDR3 reads TGTGCCAGCAGCCCCCGGGACAGGTTCCCCTACGAGCAGTACGTC.

The V call is TRBV19, the J call TRBJ2-5; D is possibly TRBD2 (6 bases). The CDR3 is 14 amino acids. From germline, CDR1 is LNHDA and CDR2 SQIVND (reference sequence). Between the trimmed V and J ends, which lost 2 bases and 1 base, there was a span of 8 bases. CDR3 sequence (DNA): TGTGCCAGTAGTATACGGGACTTCCAAGAGACCCAGTACTTC. Residues: CASSIRDFQETQYF.

Only a few counts were recorded for this clonotype. The chain has TRBV6-1 and TRBJ1-5; 11 nucleotides agree with TRBD1. V shed 4 bases and J 2 bases; nucleotides not matched to a gene: 7. CDR3 length: 17 amino acids. Germline loops: CDR1 MNHNS, CDR2 SASEGT. CDR3 sequence: CASSARTGGAGNQPQHF. CDR3 in DNA: TGTGCCAGCAGTGCCAGGACAGGGGGCGCGGGCAATCAGCCCCAGCATTTT.

A few counts support this clonotype. The rearrangement uses TRBV5-6 and TRBJ1-6; possibly TRBD1 for D (5 bases). CDR1 SGHDT and CDR2 YYEEEE come from the germline V gene. The CDR3 length is 15 residues. Trimming removed 2 bases at V and 7 bases at J, with 13 bases between. The CDR3 loop reads CASSLTDIPNSPLHF. The DNA for the CDR3 is TGTGCCAGCAGCTTAACGGACATCCCAAATTCACCCCTCCACTTT. The entire variable domain, with the rest obtained from reference TRBV5-6 and TRBJ1-6, is as follows: DAGVTQSPTHLIKTRGQQVTLRCSPKSGHDTVSWYQQALGQGPQFIFQYYEEEERQRGNFPDRFSGHQFPNYSSELNVNALLLGDSALYLCASSLTDIPNSPLHFGNGTRLTVT.

The chain carries TRBV6-5 and TRBJ2-3; no firm D call. Germline V gene lookup returns CDR1 MNHEY and CDR2 SVGAGI. This CDR3 is 13 amino acids long. V lost 4 bases to trimming and J lost 6 bases, with 11 bases between them. DNA for the CDR3: TGTGCCAGCAGTTTCCACCCGAGGGATACGCAGTATTTT. Translation gives CASSFHPRDTQYF.

The rearrangement links TRBV25-1 to TRBJ2-2; D gene unclear. Trimming took 9 bases from V and 7 from J, leaving 6 bases between them. The CDR3 runs 10 residues. Germline-derived CDR1 and CDR2 are MGHDK and SYGVNS. The CDR3 spells CASPFGELFF. CDR3 bases: TGTGCCAGTCCCTTCGGGGAGCTGTTTTTT.

At least ten counts were recorded for this clonotype. J is TRBJ1-1 and V is TRBV6-6; D unclear. From germline, CDR1 is MNHNY and CDR2 SVGAGI (reference sequence). The CDR3 has 15 amino acids. V lost 5 bases and J lost 0, with 13 bases in between. CDR3 amino acids: CASSHLQFLNTEAFF. Here the CDR3 DNA reads TGTGCCAGCAGTCATCTGCAGTTTCTGAACACTGAAGCTTTCTTT.

The genes are TRBV19 and TRBJ1-1; D is unresolved. From germline, CDR1 is LNHDA and CDR2 SQIVND (reference sequence). The CDR3 length is 14 residues. Trimming removed 7 bases at V and 3 bases at J, with 15 bases between. The CDR3 protein is CASIPGMRYTEAFF. The CDR3 DNA reads as TGTGCCAGTATTCCGGGGATGAGGTACACTGAAGCTTTCTTT.

About this clonotype itself: Relative to the germline gene, one junction end is altered; a read error may explain this. The rearrangement uses TRBV2 and TRBJ1-3; 10 bases map to TRBD1. The CDR3 has 15 amino acids. Germline CDR1 reads SNHLY; CDR2 reads FYNNEI. DNA of the CDR3: TGTGCCAGTATAAAGGGGACAGGGGCTGGAAACACCGTATATTTT. Translating gives CASIKGTGAGNTVYF.

This clonotype occurred once. The rearrangement uses TRBV10-3 and TRBJ2-3; D gene ambiguous. The V end was cut by 0 bases, the J end by 0 bases, with 7 bases between. Germline V CDR1 and CDR2: ENHRY, SYGVKD. There are 15 residues in the CDR3. The CDR3 region is CAISESRYSTDTQYF. The CDR3 coding sequence is TGTGCCATCAGTGAGTCGAGATATAGCACAGATACGCAGTATTTT.

V usage is TRBV5-4 and J usage is TRBJ2-5, with TRBD2 identical over 8 bases. CDR3 length equals 15 residues. Germline trimming cut 2 bases from V and 1 base from J; bases unmatched to any gene: 4. The V gene's germline CDR1 is SGHNT and CDR2 YYREEE (reference sequence). CDR3 sequence (DNA): TGTGCCAGCAGCTTAATTGCGGGGGGCCAAGAGACCCAGTACTTC. Its protein is CASSLIAGGQETQYF.

In regard to this clonotype: The junction shows a germline mismatch at one end, possibly a read error. The chain combines TRBV11-2 with TRBJ2-2; TRBD2 agrees at 8 bases. The CDR3 sequence is 15 residues long. The germline V gene has CDR1 SGHAT and CDR2 FQNNGV. This CDR3 is CASSLNLAGSGELLF. The CDR3 nucleotides read TGTGCCAGCAGCTTAAATCTAGCGGGTTCGGGGGAGCTGCTTTTT.

Only a few counts were recorded for this clonotype. The V and J genes are TRBV19 and TRBJ2-1, with TRBD1 as a possible D gene (5 bases). Germline loops: CDR1 LNHDA, CDR2 SQIVND (reference sequence). This CDR3 contains 16 residues. With 4 bases removed from V and 2 bases from J, the gap between germline ends came to 15 bases. CDR3 DNA sequence: TGTGCCAGTAGTAGTCAGACAGAGTCGGCCTACAATGAGCAGTTCTTC. Translation gives CASSSQTESAYNEQFF.

In this sample, this clonotype turned up many times. The gene calls are TRBV7-2 and TRBJ2-5, with 9 nucleotides matching TRBD1. Germline lookup yields CDR1 SGHTA and CDR2 FQGNSA. This CDR3 is built from 17 residues. The junction had 10 bases not matched to a gene; V was cut back by 4 bases and J by 1 base. The CDR3, as DNA: TGTGCCAGCAGCTCCACAGGGGGCGGTTTTCTCCAAGAGACCCAGTACTTC. It encodes CASSSTGGGFLQETQYF. Based on the CDR3 plus reference TRBV7-2 and TRBJ2-5, the full variable domain is GAGVSQSPSNKVTEKGKDVELRCDPISGHTALYWYRQSLGQGLEFLIYFQGNSAPDKSGLPSDRFSAERTGGSVSTLTIQRTQQEDSAVYLCASSSTGGGFLQETQYFGPGTRLLVL.

The chain recombines TRBV6-2 or TRBV6-3 with TRBJ2-2; no clear D. The germline V gene has CDR1 MNHEY and CDR2 SVGEGT. The V end was cut by 1 base, the J end by 6 bases, with 9 bases between. This CDR3 spans 14 amino acids. The CDR3 here is CASSYFTRSGELFF. As DNA, the CDR3 is TGTGCCAGCAGTTACTTTACCCGCTCCGGGGAGCTGTTTTTT.

This clonotype has only a few counts. The CDR3 DNA reads TGTGCCAGCAGCTTAGAGGACGGACGGGAGACCCAGTACTTC. The encoded protein is CASSLEDGRETQYF. This rearrangement joins TRBV7-2 to TRBJ2-5; D is ambiguous. Trimming pared 1 base from V and 5 bases from J, leaving 11 bases between. The CDR3 runs 14 residues. Germline V gene sequence: CDR1 SGHTA, CDR2 FQGNSA.